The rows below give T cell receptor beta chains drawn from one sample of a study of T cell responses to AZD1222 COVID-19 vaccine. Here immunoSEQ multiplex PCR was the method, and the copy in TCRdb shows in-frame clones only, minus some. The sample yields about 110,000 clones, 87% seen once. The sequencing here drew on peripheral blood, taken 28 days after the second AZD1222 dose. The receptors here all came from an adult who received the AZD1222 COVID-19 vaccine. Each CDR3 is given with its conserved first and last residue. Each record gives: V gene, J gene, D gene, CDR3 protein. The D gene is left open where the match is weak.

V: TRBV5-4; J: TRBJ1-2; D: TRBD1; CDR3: CASSLTWQGADGYTF
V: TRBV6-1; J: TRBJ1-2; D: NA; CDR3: CASSEGPPRSYGYTF
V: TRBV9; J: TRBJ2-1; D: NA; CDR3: CASSDPPGRRNNEQFF
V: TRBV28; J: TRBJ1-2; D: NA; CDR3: CASTPGDGYTF
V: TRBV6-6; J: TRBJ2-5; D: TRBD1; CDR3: CASSYLDRGFETQYF
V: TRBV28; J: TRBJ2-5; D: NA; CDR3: CASCPQGGDGQYF
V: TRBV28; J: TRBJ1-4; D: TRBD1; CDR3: CASSLPGQGPTNEKLFF
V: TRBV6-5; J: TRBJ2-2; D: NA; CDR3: CASRGTGELFF
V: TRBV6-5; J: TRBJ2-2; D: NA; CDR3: CASSYAGELFF
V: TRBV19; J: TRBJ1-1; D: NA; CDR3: CASSIGSGLMNTEAFF